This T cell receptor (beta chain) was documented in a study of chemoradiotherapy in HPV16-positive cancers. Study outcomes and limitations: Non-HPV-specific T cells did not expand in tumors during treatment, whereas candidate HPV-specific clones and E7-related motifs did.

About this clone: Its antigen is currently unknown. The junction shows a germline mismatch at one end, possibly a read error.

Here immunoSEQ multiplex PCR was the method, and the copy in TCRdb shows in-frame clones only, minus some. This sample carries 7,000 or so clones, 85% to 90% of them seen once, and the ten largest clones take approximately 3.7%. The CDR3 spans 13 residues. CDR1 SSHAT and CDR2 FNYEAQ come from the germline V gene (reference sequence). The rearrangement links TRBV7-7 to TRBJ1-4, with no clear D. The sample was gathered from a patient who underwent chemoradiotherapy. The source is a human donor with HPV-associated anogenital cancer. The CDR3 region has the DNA TGTGCTAGCAGCTTAAATGGGAATGAAAAACTGTTTTTT. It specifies CASSLNGNEKLFF.